This record concerns one T cell receptor (beta chain) sequence. Its matching antigen is unknown. These data belong to a study of T cell responses to AZD1222 COVID-19 vaccine. Regarding the study as a whole: The study identified only six AZD1222 recipients as seropositive at baseline. Clonal diversity was possibly underestimated, and white British individuals and females predominated among donors. Spike-wide coverage was observed for vaccine-associated CD4 TCRs, with dominant responses at 160-218 and 743-854. Within unmutated variant regions lay the reported targets of nearly half of spike-specific TCRs.

Germline values: CDR1 SGHRS, CDR2 YFSETQ. V shed 4 bases and J 6 bases; nucleotides not matched to a gene: 5. The CDR3 has 16 amino acids. The method was immunoSEQ multiplex PCR; TCRdb's version includes in-frame clones alone and lacks a portion of them. The sample holds about 94,000 clones; approximately 90% are singletons and the top ten take less than 15%. Specimen: peripheral blood, collected on day 0 of AZD1222 vaccination. The rearrangement links TRBV5-1 to TRBJ2-3; 16 bases match TRBD2. The clonotype originates from an adult in good health. The CDR3 sequence: CASSPGLAGGLDTQYF. The CDR3 DNA reads as TGCGCCAGCAGCCCGGGACTAGCGGGGGGGCTTGATACGCAGTATTTT.